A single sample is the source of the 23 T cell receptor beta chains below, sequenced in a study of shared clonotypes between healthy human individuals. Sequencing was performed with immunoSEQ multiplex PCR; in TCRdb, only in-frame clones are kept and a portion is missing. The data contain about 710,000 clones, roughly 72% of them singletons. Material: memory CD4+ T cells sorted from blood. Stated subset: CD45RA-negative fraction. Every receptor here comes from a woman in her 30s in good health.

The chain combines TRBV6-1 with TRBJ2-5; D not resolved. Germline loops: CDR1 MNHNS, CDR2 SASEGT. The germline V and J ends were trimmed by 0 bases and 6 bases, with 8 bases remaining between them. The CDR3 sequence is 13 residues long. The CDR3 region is CASSEASRKTQYF. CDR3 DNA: TGTGCCAGCAGTGAAGCGTCTAGAAAGACCCAGTACTTC.

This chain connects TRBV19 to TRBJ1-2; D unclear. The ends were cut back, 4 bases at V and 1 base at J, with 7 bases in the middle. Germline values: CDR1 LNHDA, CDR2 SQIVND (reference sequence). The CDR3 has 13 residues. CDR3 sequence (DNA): TGTGCCAGTAGTAGAGGATATAACTATGGCTACACCTTC. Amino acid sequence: CASSRGYNYGYTF. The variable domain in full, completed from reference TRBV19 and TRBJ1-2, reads DGGITQSPKYLFRKEGQNVTLSCEQNLNHDAMYWYRQDPGQGLRLIYYSQIVNDFQKGDIAEGYSVSREKKESFPLTVTSAQKNPTAFYLCASSRGYNYGYTFGSGTRLTVV.

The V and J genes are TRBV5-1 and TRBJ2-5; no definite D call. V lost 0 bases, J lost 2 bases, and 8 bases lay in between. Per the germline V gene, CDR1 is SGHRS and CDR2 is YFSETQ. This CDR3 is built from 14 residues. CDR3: CASSLAVEQETQYF. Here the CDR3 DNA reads TGCGCCAGCAGCTTGGCCGTCGAACAAGAGACCCAGTACTTC.

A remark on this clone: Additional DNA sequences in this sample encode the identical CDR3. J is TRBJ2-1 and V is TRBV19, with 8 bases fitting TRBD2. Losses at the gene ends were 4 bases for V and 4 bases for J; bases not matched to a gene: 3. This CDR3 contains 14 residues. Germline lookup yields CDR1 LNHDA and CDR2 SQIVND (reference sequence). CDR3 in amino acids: CASSNREGYNEQFF. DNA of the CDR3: TGTGCCAGTAGTAACCGGGAGGGGTACAATGAGCAGTTCTTC.

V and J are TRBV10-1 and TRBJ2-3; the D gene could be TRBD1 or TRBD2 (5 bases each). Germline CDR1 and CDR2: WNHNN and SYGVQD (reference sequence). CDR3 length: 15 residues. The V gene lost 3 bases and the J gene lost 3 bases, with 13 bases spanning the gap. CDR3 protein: CASSDRGEGTDTQYF. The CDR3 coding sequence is TGCGCCAGCAGTGATCGAGGAGAGGGGACAGATACGCAGTATTTT.

CDR3 amino acids: CASSHPGTGDYNEQFF. In nucleotides, the CDR3 is TGCGCCAGCAGTCACCCCGGGACAGGGGATTACAATGAGCAGTTCTTC. The rearrangement links TRBV23-1 to TRBJ2-1, with 10 positions matching TRBD1. TRBV23-1 is labeled an ORF, and its function is uncertain. The CDR3 is 16 residues long. Trimming cost V 3 bases and J 4 bases; bases outside gene matches: 6.

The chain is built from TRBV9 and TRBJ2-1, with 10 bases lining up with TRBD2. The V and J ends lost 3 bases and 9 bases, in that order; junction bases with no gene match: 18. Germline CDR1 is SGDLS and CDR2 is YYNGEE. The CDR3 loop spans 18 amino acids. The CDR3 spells CASSEGIQGTSVMGEQFF. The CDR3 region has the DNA TGTGCCAGCAGCGAGGGGATTCAAGGGACTAGCGTTATGGGTGAGCAGTTCTTC.

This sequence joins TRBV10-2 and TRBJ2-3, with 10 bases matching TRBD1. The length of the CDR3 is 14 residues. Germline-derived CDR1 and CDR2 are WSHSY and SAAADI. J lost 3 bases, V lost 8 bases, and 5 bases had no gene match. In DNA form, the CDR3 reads TGCGCCAGCCGGAGGGACAGGGGAACAGATACGCAGTATTTT. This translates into CASRRDRGTDTQYF.

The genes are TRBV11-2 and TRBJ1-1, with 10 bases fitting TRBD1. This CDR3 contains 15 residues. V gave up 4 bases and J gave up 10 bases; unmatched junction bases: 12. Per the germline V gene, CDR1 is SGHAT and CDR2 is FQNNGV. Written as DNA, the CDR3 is TGTGCCAGCAGCTCCCCTGACAGGGGGCCTCTGGGAGCTTTCTTT. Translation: CASSSPDRGPLGAFF.

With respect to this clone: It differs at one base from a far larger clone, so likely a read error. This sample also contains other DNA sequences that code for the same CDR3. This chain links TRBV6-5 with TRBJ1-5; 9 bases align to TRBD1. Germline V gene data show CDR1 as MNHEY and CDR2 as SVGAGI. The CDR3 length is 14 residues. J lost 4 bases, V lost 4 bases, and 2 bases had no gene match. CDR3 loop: CASSLTGGNQPQHF. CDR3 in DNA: TGTGCCAGCAGTTTGACAGGGGGGAATCAGCCCCAGCATTTT.

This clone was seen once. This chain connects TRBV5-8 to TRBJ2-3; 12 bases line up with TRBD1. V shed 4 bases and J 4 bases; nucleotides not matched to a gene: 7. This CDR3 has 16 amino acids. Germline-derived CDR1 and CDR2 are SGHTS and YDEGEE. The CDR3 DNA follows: TGTGCCAGCAGCGCGGGGACAGGGGGCTGGGCAGATACGCAGTATTTT. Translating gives CASSAGTGGWADTQYF.

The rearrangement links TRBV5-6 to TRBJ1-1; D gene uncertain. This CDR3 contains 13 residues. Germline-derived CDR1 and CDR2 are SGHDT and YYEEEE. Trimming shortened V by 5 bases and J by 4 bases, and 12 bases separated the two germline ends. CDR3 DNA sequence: TGTGCCAGCAGATCCCAGGTGGGCACTGAAGCTTTCTTT. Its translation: CASRSQVGTEAFF. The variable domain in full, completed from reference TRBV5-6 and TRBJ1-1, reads DAGVTQSPTHLIKTRGQQVTLRCSPKSGHDTVSWYQQALGQGPQFIFQYYEEEERQRGNFPDRFSGHQFPNYSSELNVNALLLGDSALYLCASRSQVGTEAFFGQGTRLTVV.

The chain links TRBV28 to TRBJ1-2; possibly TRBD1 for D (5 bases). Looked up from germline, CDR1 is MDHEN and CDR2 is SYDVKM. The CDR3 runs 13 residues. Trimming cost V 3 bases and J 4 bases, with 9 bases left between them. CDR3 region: CASSFSRVYGYTF. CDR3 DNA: TGTGCCAGCAGTTTCTCCAGGGTCTATGGCTACACCTTC.

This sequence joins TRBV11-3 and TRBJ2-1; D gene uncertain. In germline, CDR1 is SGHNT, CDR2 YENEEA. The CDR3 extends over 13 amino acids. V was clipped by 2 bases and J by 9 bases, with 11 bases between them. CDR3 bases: TGTGCCAGCAGCTTAATGATTGGCGGTGAGCAGTTCTTC. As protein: CASSLMIGGEQFF.

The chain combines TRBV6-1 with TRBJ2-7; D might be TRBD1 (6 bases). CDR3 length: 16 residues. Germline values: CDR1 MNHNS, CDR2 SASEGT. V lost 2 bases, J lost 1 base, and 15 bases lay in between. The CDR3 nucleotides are TGTGCCAGCAGTGAAAAGATGGTAGGACAGTCCTACGAGCAGTACTTC. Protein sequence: CASSEKMVGQSYEQYF.

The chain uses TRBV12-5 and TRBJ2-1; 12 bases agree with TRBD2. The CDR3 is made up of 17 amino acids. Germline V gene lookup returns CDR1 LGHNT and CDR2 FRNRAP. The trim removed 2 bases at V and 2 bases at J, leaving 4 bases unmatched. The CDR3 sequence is CASGLRLAGGTYNEQFF. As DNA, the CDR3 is TGTGCTAGTGGTTTGAGGCTAGCGGGAGGGACCTACAATGAGCAGTTCTTC.

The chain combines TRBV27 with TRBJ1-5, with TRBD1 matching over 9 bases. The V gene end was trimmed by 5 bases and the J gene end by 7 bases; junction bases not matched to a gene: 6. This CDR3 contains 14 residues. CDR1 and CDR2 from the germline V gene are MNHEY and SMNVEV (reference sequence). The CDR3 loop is CASSPQGAEQPQHF. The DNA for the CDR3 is TGTGCCAGCAGTCCACAGGGGGCGGAACAGCCCCAGCATTTT.

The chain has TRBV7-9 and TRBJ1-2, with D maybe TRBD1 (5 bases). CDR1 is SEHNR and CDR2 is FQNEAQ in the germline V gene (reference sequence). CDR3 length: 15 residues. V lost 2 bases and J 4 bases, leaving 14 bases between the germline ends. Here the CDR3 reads CASSLSPIRGYGYTF. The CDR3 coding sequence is TGTGCCAGCAGCTTAAGCCCTATAAGGGGCTATGGCTACACCTTC.

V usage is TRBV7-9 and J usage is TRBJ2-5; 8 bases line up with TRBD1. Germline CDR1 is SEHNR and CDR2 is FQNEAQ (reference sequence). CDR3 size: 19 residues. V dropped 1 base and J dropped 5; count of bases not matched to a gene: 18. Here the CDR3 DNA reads TGTGCCAGCAGCTTAGGGAACACGAATACAGGGGGGATTCGGGAGACCCAGTACTTC. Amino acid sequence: CASSLGNTNTGGIRETQYF. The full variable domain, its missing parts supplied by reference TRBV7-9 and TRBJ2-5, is DTGVSQNPRHKITKRGQNVTFRCDPISEHNRLYWYRQTLGQGPEFLTYFQNEAQLEKSRLLSDRFSAERPKGSFSTLEIQRTEQGDSAMYLCASSLGNTNTGGIRETQYFGPGTRLLVL.

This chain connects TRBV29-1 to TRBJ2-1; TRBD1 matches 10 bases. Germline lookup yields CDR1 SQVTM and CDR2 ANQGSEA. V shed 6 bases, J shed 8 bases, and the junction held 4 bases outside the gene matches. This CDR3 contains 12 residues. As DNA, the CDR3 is TGCAGCGTGAGGACAGGGGGGTATGAGCAGTTCTTC. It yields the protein CSVRTGGYEQFF.

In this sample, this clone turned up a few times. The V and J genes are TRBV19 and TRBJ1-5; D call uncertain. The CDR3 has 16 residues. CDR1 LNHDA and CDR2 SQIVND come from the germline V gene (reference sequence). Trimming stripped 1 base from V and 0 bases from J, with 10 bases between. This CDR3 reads CASSIAPDYSNQPQHF. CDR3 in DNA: TGTGCCAGTAGTATAGCCCCGGACTATAGCAATCAGCCCCAGCATTTT.

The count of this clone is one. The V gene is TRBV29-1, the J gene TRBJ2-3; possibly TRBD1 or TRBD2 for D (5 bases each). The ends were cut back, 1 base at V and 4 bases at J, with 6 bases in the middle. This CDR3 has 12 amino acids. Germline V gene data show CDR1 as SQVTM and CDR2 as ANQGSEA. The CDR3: CSVEGGSDTQYF. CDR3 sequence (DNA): TGCAGCGTTGAAGGGGGGTCAGATACGCAGTATTTT.

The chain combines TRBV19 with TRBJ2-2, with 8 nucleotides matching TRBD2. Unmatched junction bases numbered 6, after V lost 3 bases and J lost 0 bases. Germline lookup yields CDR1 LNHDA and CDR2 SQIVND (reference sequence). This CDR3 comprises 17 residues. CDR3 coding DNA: TGTGCCAGTAGTATTGAGCGGGGGTTCGCGAACACCGGGGAGCTGTTTTTT. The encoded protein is CASSIERGFANTGELFF.